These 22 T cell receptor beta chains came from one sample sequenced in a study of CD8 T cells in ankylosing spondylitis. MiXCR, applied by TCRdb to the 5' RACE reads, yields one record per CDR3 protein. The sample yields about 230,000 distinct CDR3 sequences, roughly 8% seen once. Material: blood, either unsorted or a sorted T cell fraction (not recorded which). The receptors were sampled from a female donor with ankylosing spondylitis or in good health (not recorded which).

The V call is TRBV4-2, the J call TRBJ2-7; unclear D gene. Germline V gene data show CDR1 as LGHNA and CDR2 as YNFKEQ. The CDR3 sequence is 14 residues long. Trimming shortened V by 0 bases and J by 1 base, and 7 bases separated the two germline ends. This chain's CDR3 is CASSQDPYSYEQYF. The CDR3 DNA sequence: TGTGCCAGCAGCCAAGATCCGTATTCCTACGAGCAGTACTTC.

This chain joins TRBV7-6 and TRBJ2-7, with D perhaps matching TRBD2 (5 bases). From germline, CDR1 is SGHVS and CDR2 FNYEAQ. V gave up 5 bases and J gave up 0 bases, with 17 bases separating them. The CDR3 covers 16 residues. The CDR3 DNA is TGTGCCAGCAGCCCCGACTTAGCGAGTAGCTCCTACGAGCAGTACTTC. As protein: CASSPDLASSSYEQYF.

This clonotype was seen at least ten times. CDR3: CASSGTGANTEAFF. In DNA, the CDR3 is TGTGCCAGCAGCGGCACAGGGGCGAACACTGAAGCTTTCTTT. The chain joins TRBV5-5 to TRBJ1-1; 7 positions agree with TRBD1. The junction had 4 bases not matched to a gene; V was cut back by 4 bases and J by 1 base. This CDR3 has 14 residues. The germline gives CDR1 SGHKS, CDR2 YYEKEE (reference sequence).

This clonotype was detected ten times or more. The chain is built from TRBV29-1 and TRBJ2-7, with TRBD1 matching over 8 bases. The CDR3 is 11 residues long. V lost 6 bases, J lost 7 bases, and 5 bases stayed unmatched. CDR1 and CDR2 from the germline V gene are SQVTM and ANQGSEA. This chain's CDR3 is CSVATGGEQYF. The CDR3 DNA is TGCAGCGTGGCCACAGGGGGAGAGCAGTACTTC.

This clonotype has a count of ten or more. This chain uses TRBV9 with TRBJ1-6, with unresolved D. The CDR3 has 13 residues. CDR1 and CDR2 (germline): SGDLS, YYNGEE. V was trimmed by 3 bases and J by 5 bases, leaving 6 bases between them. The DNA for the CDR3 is TGTGCCAGCAGCGGACTCAATAATTCACCCCTCCACTTT. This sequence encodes CASSGLNNSPLHF.

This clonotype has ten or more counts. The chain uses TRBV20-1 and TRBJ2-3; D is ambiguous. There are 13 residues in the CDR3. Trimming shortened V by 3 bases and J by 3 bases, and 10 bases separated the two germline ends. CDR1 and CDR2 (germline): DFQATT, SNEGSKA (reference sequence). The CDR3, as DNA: TGCAGTGCTAGTAAGACTTCAACAGATACGCAGTATTTT. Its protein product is CSASKTSTDTQYF.

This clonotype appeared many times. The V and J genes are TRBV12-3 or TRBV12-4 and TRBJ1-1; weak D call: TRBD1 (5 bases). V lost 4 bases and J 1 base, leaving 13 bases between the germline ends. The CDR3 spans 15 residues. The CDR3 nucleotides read TGTGCCAGCAGTTATCGAGGGGCAGGGAACACTGAAGCTTTCTTT. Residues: CASSYRGAGNTEAFF.

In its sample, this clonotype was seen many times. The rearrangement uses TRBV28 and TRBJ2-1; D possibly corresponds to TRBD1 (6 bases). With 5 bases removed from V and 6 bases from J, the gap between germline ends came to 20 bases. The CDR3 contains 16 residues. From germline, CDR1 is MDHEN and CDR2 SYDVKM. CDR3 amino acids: CASSRLGTRLSNEQFF. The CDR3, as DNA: TGTGCCAGCAGTCGGCTCGGGACAAGACTATCCAATGAGCAGTTCTTC.

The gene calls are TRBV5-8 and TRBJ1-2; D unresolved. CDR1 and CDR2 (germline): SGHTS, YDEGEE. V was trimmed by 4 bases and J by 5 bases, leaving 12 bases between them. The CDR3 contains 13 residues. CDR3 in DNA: TGTGCCAGCAGCCAAGGACCGGAATATGGCTACACCTTC. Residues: CASSQGPEYGYTF.

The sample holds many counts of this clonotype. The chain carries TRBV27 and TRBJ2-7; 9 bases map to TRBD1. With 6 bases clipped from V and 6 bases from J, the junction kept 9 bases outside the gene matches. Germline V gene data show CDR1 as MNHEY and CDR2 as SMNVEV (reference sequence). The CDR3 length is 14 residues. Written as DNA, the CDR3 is TGTGCCAGCAGCTGGGACAGGGATATTAGCGAGCAGTACTTC. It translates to CASSWDRDISEQYF.

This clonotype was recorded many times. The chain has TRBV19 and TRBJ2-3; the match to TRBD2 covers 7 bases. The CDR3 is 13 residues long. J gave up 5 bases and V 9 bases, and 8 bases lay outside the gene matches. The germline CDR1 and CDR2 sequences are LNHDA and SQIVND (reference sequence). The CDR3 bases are TGTGCCAGCAACGGGAGGATGGTAGATACGCAGTATTTT. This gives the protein CASNGRMVDTQYF.

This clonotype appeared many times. The CDR3 DNA follows: TGCAGTGCTAGTGGGGAGACCCAGTACTTC. This encodes CSASGETQYF. The genes are TRBV20-1 and TRBJ2-5; no definite D call. The CDR3 has 10 residues. Trimming took 3 bases from V and 5 from J, leaving 4 bases between them. CDR1 is DFQATT, CDR2 SNEGSKA, per germline (reference sequence).

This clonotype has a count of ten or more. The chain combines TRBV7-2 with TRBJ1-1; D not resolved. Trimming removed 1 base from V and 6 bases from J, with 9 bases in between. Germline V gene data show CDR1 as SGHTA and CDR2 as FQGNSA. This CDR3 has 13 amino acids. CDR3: CASSLEQFSEAFF. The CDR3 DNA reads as TGTGCCAGCAGCTTAGAACAGTTTTCTGAAGCTTTCTTT.

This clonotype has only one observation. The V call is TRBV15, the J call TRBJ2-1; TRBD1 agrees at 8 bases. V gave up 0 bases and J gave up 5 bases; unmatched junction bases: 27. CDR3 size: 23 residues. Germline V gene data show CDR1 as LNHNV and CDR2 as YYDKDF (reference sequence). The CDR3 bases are TGTGCCACCAGCAGAGATCTGACCAGGGGGCCTTCCTTCCCACACGGGGTTGACAATGAGCAGTTCTTC. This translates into CATSRDLTRGPSFPHGVDNEQFF.

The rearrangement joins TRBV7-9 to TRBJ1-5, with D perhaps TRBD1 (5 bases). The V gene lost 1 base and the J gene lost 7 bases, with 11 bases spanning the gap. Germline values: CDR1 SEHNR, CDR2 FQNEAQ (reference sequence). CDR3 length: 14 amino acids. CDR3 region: CASSLDRGLQPQHF. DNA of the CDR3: TGTGCCAGCAGCTTAGATAGGGGACTCCAGCCCCAGCATTTT.

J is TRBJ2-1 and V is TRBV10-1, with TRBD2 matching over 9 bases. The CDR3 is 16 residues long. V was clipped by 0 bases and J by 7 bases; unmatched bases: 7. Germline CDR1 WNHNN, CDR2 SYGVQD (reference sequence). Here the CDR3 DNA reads TGCGCCAGCAGTGAGTCTTTAGCGGGAGTAGGGAATGAGCAGTTCTTC. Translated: CASSESLAGVGNEQFF.

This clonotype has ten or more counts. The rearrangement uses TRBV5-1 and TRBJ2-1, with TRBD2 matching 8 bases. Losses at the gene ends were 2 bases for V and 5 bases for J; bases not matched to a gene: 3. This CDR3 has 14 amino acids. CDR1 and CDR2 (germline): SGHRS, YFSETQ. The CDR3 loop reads CASSFGTRNNEQFF. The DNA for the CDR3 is TGCGCCAGCAGCTTTGGGACTAGAAACAATGAGCAGTTCTTC.

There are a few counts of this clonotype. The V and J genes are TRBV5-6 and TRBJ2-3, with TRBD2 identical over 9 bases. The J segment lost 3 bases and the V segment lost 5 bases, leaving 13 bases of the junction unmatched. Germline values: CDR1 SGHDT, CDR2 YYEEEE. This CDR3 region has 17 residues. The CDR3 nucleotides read TGTGCCAGCAGGACCGTGAGGCTAGCGGGAAGAACAGATACGCAGTATTTT. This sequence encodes CASRTVRLAGRTDTQYF.

CDR3 residues: CSAIPPRGNTEAFF. Here the CDR3 DNA reads TGCAGTGCTATCCCTCCCCGAGGGAACACTGAAGCTTTCTTT. This sequence joins TRBV20-1 and TRBJ1-1, with D uncertain. The CDR3 runs 14 residues. Germline CDR1 and CDR2: DFQATT and SNEGSKA (reference sequence). With 4 bases removed from V and 1 base from J, the gap between germline ends came to 13 bases.

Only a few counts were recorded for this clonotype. The CDR3 DNA reads as TGTGCCAGCAGAAGCGGGAATGAGCAGTTCTTC. This gives the protein CASRSGNEQFF. The V and J genes are TRBV7-9 and TRBJ2-1, with D possibly matching TRBD2 (6 bases). The CDR3 is 11 residues long. The V gene's germline CDR1 is SEHNR and CDR2 FQNEAQ (reference sequence). The germline V and J ends were trimmed by 6 bases and 7 bases, with 7 bases remaining between them.

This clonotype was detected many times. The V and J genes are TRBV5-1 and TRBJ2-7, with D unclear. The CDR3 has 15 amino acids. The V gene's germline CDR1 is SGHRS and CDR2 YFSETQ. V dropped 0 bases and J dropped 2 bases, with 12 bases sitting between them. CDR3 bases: TGCGCCAGCAGCTTGGAGTACAGCGCAACCTACGAGCAGTACTTC. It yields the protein CASSLEYSATYEQYF.

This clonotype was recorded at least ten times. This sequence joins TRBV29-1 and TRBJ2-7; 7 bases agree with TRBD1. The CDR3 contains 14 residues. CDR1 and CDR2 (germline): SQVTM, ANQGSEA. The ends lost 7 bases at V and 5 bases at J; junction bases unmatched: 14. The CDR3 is CSAADRSYQDEQYF. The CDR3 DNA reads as TGCAGCGCCGCGGACAGGAGCTATCAGGACGAGCAGTACTTC.